A selection of T cell receptor beta chains follows, all from one sample in a study of regulatory T cells in long-lasting Graves disease. MiXCR was run by TCRdb on the multiplex PCR reads, yielding one entry per CDR3 protein. The data show 350,000 to 550,000 distinct CDR3 sequences, more than 12% seen once. Another study also made use of these data, one on T cells in Graves' hyperthyroidism and ophthalmopathy.

The sample here was peripheral blood mononuclear cells (PBMCs), taken at new diagnosis, from a patient treated with antithyroid drugs. These receptors were taken from a woman in her twenties or thirties with Graves disease. Each CDR3 is given with its conserved first and last residue. D genes are given only for firm matches. Only part of the rows carry a size: once, few, many, or a class if the clone is expanded.

>few|TRBJ2-4|NA|TRBV20-1
TGCAGTGCTAGAGATACCGGGACCCCTTTACTAAACATTCAGTACTTC
CSARDTGTPLLNIQYF
>few|TRBJ1-6|TRBD1|TRBV7-2
TGTGCCAGCAGCTTAGTAGTCACGGGACAGTATAATTCACCCCTCCACTTT
CASSLVVTGQYNSPLHF
>many|TRBJ2-4|NA|TRBV5-1
TGCGCCAGCAGCTTGGGGGAGGTAGCCAAAAACATTCAGTACTTC
CASSLGEVAKNIQYF
>few|TRBJ1-4|NA|TRBV11-2
TGTGCCAGCAGCTTAGTCCGGGATCCTAATGAAAAACTGTTTTTT
CASSLVRDPNEKLFF
>many|TRBJ2-1|TRBD2|TRBV2
TGTGCCAGCACCGAACAGCGGGAGAAAGTTCAGTTCTTC
CASTEQREKVQFF
>NA|TRBJ1-1|TRBD1|TRBV12-3/TRBV12-4
TGTGCCAGCAGCTTATACGAGACAGGGGGCTGGAGACTGGAAGCTTTCTTT
CASSLYETGGWRLEAFF
>many|TRBJ2-1|NA|TRBV11-3
TGTGCCAGCAGCTTATCGGACGGGAGCGCTCAGAGCTCCTACAATGAGCAGTTCTTC
CASSLSDGSAQSSYNEQFF
>many|TRBJ1-2|NA|TRBV12-3/TRBV12-4
TGTGCCAGCACTTTGGGGGGCATTGGCTACACCTTC
CASTLGGIGYTF
>many|TRBJ2-5|NA|TRBV5-4
TGTGCCAGCAAGGGCGGGGCCGAGACCCAGTACTTC
CASKGGAETQYF
>NA|TRBJ2-7|NA|TRBV6-2/TRBV6-3
TGTGCCAGCAGTGAACGTTTGTACTACGAGCAGTACTTC
CASSERLYYEQYF
>NA|TRBJ2-6|NA|TRBV5-1
TGCGCCAGCACCCCCCTAATCTCCGGGGCCAACGTCCTGACTTTC
CASTPLISGANVLTF
>NA|TRBJ2-2|NA|TRBV5-1
TGCGCCAGCAGCTCCAGTAGCGGAAACACCGGGGAGCTGTTTTTT
CASSSSSGNTGELFF
>NA|TRBJ2-1|NA|TRBV20-1
TGCAGTGCTAGAGACGTCGACAAGCAGTTCTTC
CSARDVDKQFF
>NA|TRBJ2-7|NA|TRBV5-6
TGTGCCAGCAGCCGACAGGACGAGCTATCAAATGTATACGAGCAGTACTTC
CASSRQDELSNVYEQYF
>NA|TRBJ1-2|NA|TRBV11-3
TGTGCCAGCAGCTTAACCCAGGGGAGGCCCACTAACTATGGCTACACCTTC
CASSLTQGRPTNYGYTF
>many|TRBJ2-2|NA|TRBV12-3/TRBV12-4
TGTGCCAGCAGTCAGACTAGTGAATCCGGGGAGCTGTTTTTT
CASSQTSESGELFF
>few|TRBJ1-5|TRBD1|TRBV5-1
TGCGCCAGCAGCTTGAACCCAGGGGGGTATCAGCCCCAGCATTTT
CASSLNPGGYQPQHF
>many|TRBJ2-5|TRBD2|TRBV18
TGTGCCAGCTCACCACCGGGACTAGAACAAGAGACCCAGTACTTC
CASSPPGLEQETQYF
>many|TRBJ2-7|NA|TRBV9
TGTGCCAGCAGCGTTGGGGGTGACGGCTCCTACGAGCAGTACTTC
CASSVGGDGSYEQYF
>many|TRBJ2-3|TRBD2|TRBV2
TGTGCCAGGGGGCTAGCGGGAGTGGAAGATACGCAGTATTTT
CARGLAGVEDTQYF
>NA|TRBJ2-7|NA|TRBV27
TGTGCCAGCAGTTACCAGGGTATCTCCTACGAGCAGTACTTC
CASSYQGISYEQYF
>many|TRBJ2-3|NA|TRBV28
TGTGCCAGCTCCCCCCTTTTCAGGACTAAAGTAGGAGATACGCAGTATTTT
CASSPLFRTKVGDTQYF
>NA|TRBJ1-1|NA|TRBV7-9
TGTGCCAGCAGCAAGCCGGGTGTTCGGAACACTGAAGCTTTCTTT
CASSKPGVRNTEAFF
>NA|TRBJ2-7|TRBD1|TRBV27
TGTGCCAGCCCTCGAAGACCCATCCGGGACAGGATCTACGAGCAGTACTTC
CASPRRPIRDRIYEQYF
>many|TRBJ2-3|NA|TRBV12-3/TRBV12-4
TGTGCCAGCAGTCCGCTTCTAGCACCCCTACCCTTGGATACGCAGTATTTT
CASSPLLAPLPLDTQYF
>many|TRBJ1-2|NA|TRBV6-1
TGTGCCAGCAACAAGGACAGTAACTATGGCTACACCTTC
CASNKDSNYGYTF
>NA|TRBJ2-7|NA|TRBV7-9
TGTGCCAGCAGCTCGACGGATACTCGCGCCTACGAGCAGTACTTC
CASSSTDTRAYEQYF
>NA|TRBJ2-7|NA|TRBV20-1
TGCAGTGGAACCCTCAGGGGGAGGCTCTACGAGCAGTACTTC
CSGTLRGRLYEQYF
>many|TRBJ1-2|NA|TRBV27
TGTGCCAGCAGTCCCGGGGTATCTGGTGGCTACACCTTC
CASSPGVSGGYTF
>NA|TRBJ1-3|NA|TRBV29-1
TGCAGCGTACACAGCCGATCTGGAAACACCATATATTTT
CSVHSRSGNTIYF
>many|TRBJ1-1|NA|TRBV11-3
TGTGCCAGCAGCGAAAAGGTCGGGACTTATGGCGATTGTACTGAAGCTTTCTTT
CASSEKVGTYGDCTEAFF
>few|TRBJ2-7|TRBD2|TRBV5-1
TGCGCCGGCAGCCCCCGGGGGACTAGCGGGGGCTACGAGCAGTACTTC
CAGSPRGTSGGYEQYF
>NA|TRBJ2-7|NA|TRBV20-1
TGCAGTGCTAGAGGACAGTACGAGCAGTACTTC
CSARGQYEQYF
>NA|TRBJ2-3|TRBD2|TRBV7-3
TGTGCCAGCAGCTTGTCCGGGACTAGCGGTAGAGCGGATACGCAGTATTTT
CASSLSGTSGRADTQYF
>NA|TRBJ2-7|NA|TRBV9
TGTGCCAGCAGCGTAGGGGGCGGCACGTACGAGCAGTACTTC
CASSVGGGTYEQYF
>NA|TRBJ2-7|TRBD2|TRBV9
TGTGCCAGCAGCGTAGGCGATGGTAGCGGGAGCTACGAGCAGTACTTC
CASSVGDGSGSYEQYF
>few|TRBJ1-4|NA|TRBV29-1
TGCAGCGGTCGGAGTGGGGCCAGGGCTGATGAAAAACTGTTTTTT
CSGRSGARADEKLFF
>many|TRBJ2-5|NA|TRBV7-9
TGTGCCAGCAGCCCATTTACAGGGTTCGGGGAGACCCAGTACTTC
CASSPFTGFGETQYF
>few|TRBJ2-2|TRBD1|TRBV25-1
TGTGCCAGCAGTGGGGACAGACGCACCGGGGAGCTGTTTTTT
CASSGDRRTGELFF
>NA|TRBJ2-3|NA|TRBV9
TGTGCCAGCAGCGACGGGCCTCTTGGATCAGATACGCAGTATTTT
CASSDGPLGSDTQYF
>many|TRBJ2-1|NA|TRBV20-1
TGCAGTGCTAGCGCCCCCCCGTACGGCTCCTACAATGAGCAGTTCTTC
CSASAPPYGSYNEQFF
>NA|TRBJ2-1|NA|TRBV7-8
TGTGCCAGCAGCCAAGCCGGGGTCCCCTACAATGAGCAGTTCTTC
CASSQAGVPYNEQFF
>NA|TRBJ2-5|TRBD2|TRBV28
TGTGCCAGCAGTTCCACAGCGGGAGAACAAGAGACCCAGTACTTC
CASSSTAGEQETQYF
>many|TRBJ2-7|NA|TRBV12-3/TRBV12-4
TGTGCCAGCAGTTTACCCCCTAAATACGAGCAGTACTTC
CASSLPPKYEQYF
>many|TRBJ2-1|TRBD2|TRBV6-2/TRBV6-3
TGTGCCAGCAGTTTCCCGACCACTAGCGGGGTCAATGAGCAGTTCTTC
CASSFPTTSGVNEQFF
>NA|TRBJ2-3|NA|TRBV28
TGTGCCAGCAGGTCACATCCCACAGATACGCAGTATTTT
CASRSHPTDTQYF
>many|TRBJ2-1|NA|TRBV7-2
TGTGCCAGCAGCTTAGAGGCCAGTAGCTCCTACAATGAGCAGTTCTTC
CASSLEASSSYNEQFF
>many|TRBJ2-7|NA|TRBV6-5
TGTGCCAGCAGTCACGCGACTCAGCAGTACTTC
CASSHATQQYF
>NA|TRBJ2-1|TRBD1|TRBV6-1
TGTGCCAGCAGTGTCCTTGGACAGGGCTCCTACAATGAGCAGTTCTTC
CASSVLGQGSYNEQFF
>few|TRBJ2-3|TRBD2|TRBV29-1
TGCAGCGTTGCGGGACTAGCGGGAGAGGGAACAGATACGCAGTATTTT
CSVAGLAGEGTDTQYF
>many|TRBJ2-7|NA|TRBV29-1
TGCAGCGTTGGGGGCTACGAGCAGTACTTC
CSVGGYEQYF